A single sample gave rise to the 15 T cell receptor beta chains below, sequenced in a study of shared clonotypes between healthy human individuals. The data were produced by immunoSEQ multiplex PCR, yet TCRdb's version contains in-frame clones alone and is incomplete. The table shows more than 150,000 clones, with 66% occurring only once. Sample: memory CD4+ T cells sorted from blood. Subset in this sample: CD45RA-negative fraction. The receptors originated from a man in his thirties or forties in good health.

The V call is TRBV11-3, the J call TRBJ2-1; 7 bases are shared with TRBD1. The V segment lost 1 base and the J segment 5 bases; nucleotides outside the gene matches: 5. The CDR3 runs to 15 residues. CDR1 SGHNT and CDR2 YENEEA come from the germline V gene. The chain's CDR3 is CASSLGSGTDNEQFF. The CDR3 DNA reads as TGTGCCAGCAGCTTAGGATCGGGGACAGACAATGAGCAGTTCTTC. Together with reference TRBV11-3 and TRBJ2-1, the CDR3 gives the full variable domain: EAGVVQSPRYKIIEKKQPVAFWCNPISGHNTLYWYLQNLGQGPELLIRYENEEAVDDSQLPKDRFSAERLKGVDSTLKIQPAELGDSAVYLCASSLGSGTDNEQFFGPGTRLTVL.

The chain couples TRBV6-5 to TRBJ1-5; TRBD1 matches at 11 bases. CDR1 is MNHEY, CDR2 SVGAGI, per germline. The junction had 3 bases not matched to a gene; V was cut back by 7 bases and J by 4 bases. The CDR3 is made up of 14 amino acids. CDR3 sequence reads: CASTGTGGNQPQHF. CDR3 bases: TGTGCCAGCACTGGGACAGGGGGAAATCAGCCCCAGCATTTT.

This clone was found many times. Other DNA sequences of this sample code for an identical CDR3. The chain carries TRBV9 and TRBJ1-4; 8 bases are a match to TRBD1. Germline V gene data show CDR1 as SGDLS and CDR2 as YYNGEE. This CDR3 comprises 14 residues. Unmatched junction bases numbered 2, after V lost 4 bases and J lost 3 bases. In DNA, the CDR3 is TGTGCCAGCAGCACACAGGGGGCTAATGAAAAACTGTTTTTT. Amino acids: CASSTQGANEKLFF.

A remark on this clone: One end of the junction does not line up with germline, which may come from a read error. The chain joins TRBV14 to TRBJ1-2; 7 bases are a match to TRBD1. CDR3 size: 12 residues. Germline CDR1 reads SGHDN; CDR2 reads FVKESK. In DNA form, the CDR3 reads TGTGCCAGCAGCCGCGGGGACAGAGACAAACCCTTC. This codes for CASSRGDRDKPF.

This clone was seen a handful of times. The chain combines TRBV2 with TRBJ1-5; D remains ambiguous. Trimming removed 5 bases from V and 10 bases from J, with 21 bases in between. Germline assignment: CDR1 SNHLY and CDR2 FYNNEI. The CDR3 has 15 residues. This CDR3 reads CASSSLTPLIDPQHF. Here the CDR3 DNA reads TGTGCCAGCAGTTCTCTGACACCGCTAATTGATCCCCAGCATTTT.

The chain uses TRBV28 and TRBJ1-2; weak D call: TRBD1 (5 bases). Germline lookup yields CDR1 MDHEN and CDR2 SYDVKM. V was pared by 2 bases and J by 4 bases, with 8 bases between. The CDR3 runs to 13 residues. Written as DNA, the CDR3 is TGTGCCAGCAGTTTAAGTCAGGGCTATGGCTACACCTTC. Its protein product is CASSLSQGYGYTF.

V usage is TRBV7-2 and J usage is TRBJ1-1; 7 bases fit TRBD1. The CDR3 has 15 amino acids. The V and J ends lost 2 bases and 5 bases, in that order; junction bases with no gene match: 8. Germline loops: CDR1 SGHTA, CDR2 FQGNSA. CDR3 coding DNA: TGTGCCAGCAGCTTATTTCAGACAGGGTTAACTGAAGCTTTCTTT. Translating it yields CASSLFQTGLTEAFF.

The rearrangement links TRBV30 to TRBJ1-2; 8 bases line up with TRBD1. CDR3 length: 13 amino acids. The germline V gene has CDR1 GTSNPN and CDR2 SVGIG (reference sequence). The CDR3 nucleotides read TGTGCTGAGTGGGACAGGAGATACTATGGCTACACCTTC. Its translation is CAEWDRRYYGYTF. The complete variable domain, with remaining parts taken from reference TRBV30 and TRBJ1-2, reads SQTIHQWPATLVQPVGSPLSLECTVEGTSNPNLYWYRQAAGRGLQLLFYSVGIGQISSEVPQNLSASRPQDRQFILSSKKLLLSDSGFYLCAEWDRRYYGYTFGSGTRLTVV.

The rearrangement uses TRBV18 and TRBJ2-7; perhaps TRBD1 as D (5 bases). Germline-derived CDR1 and CDR2 are KGHSH and LQKENI. Trimming removed 0 bases from V and 5 bases from J, with 11 bases in between. This CDR3 is built from 14 residues. CDR3 sequence: CASSPPGRVDEQYF. The CDR3 nucleotides are TGTGCCAGCTCACCACCCGGCAGGGTGGACGAGCAGTACTTC.

V and J are TRBV15 and TRBJ2-7; 8 bases are a match to TRBD2. The CDR3 contains 13 residues. Germline loops: CDR1 LNHNV, CDR2 YYDKDF (reference sequence). The CDR3 DNA follows: TGTGCCACCAGCAGAGATTCGAAAAGCGGGAGTATAGTC. The encoded protein is CATSRDSKSGSIV.

The chain joins TRBV27 to TRBJ2-3; 9 nucleotides agree with TRBD2. Germline V CDR1 and CDR2: MNHEY, SMNVEV (reference sequence). CDR3 length: 15 amino acids. After removal of 7 bases from V and 4 bases from J, the junction contained 9 bases not matched to a gene. CDR3 in amino acids: CASIKIAGVADTQYF. The CDR3 region has the DNA TGTGCCAGCATAAAAATAGCGGGAGTAGCAGATACGCAGTATTTT.

This clone was seen once. The gene calls are TRBV29-1 and TRBJ2-3; 7 bases are shared with TRBD1. CDR1 is SQVTM and CDR2 is ANQGSEA in the germline V gene. The CDR3 loop spans 13 amino acids. V trimming: 6 bases; J trimming: 8 bases; junction bases outside the gene matches: 11. This chain's CDR3 is CSVDRSPSVTQYF. The CDR3 nucleotides read TGCAGCGTGGACAGGTCCCCGAGTGTTACGCAGTATTTT.

The rearrangement uses TRBV5-1 and TRBJ2-4; D uncertain. The CDR3 is 14 amino acids. Trimming shortened V by 4 bases and J by 0 bases, and 8 bases separated the two germline ends. Germline values: CDR1 SGHRS, CDR2 YFSETQ. The CDR3 bases are TGCGCCAGCAGCGACACATTAGCCAAAAACATTCAGTACTTC. Translating gives CASSDTLAKNIQYF. The full variable domain, rest sourced from reference TRBV5-1 and TRBJ2-4, is KAGVTQTPRYLIKTRGQQVTLSCSPISGHRSVSWYQQTPGQGLQFLFEYFSETQRNKGNFPGRFSGRQFSNSRSEMNVSTLELGDSALYLCASSDTLAKNIQYFGAGTRLSVL.

The rearrangement links TRBV29-1 to TRBJ1-2, with D unclear. This CDR3 is 11 amino acids long. Germline V gives CDR1 SQVTM, CDR2 ANQGSEA. The V and J ends lost 1 base and 6 bases respectively, with 6 bases between them. CDR3 nucleotide sequence: TGCAGCGTTGAAGTGGGGAATGGCTACACCTTC. Its protein is CSVEVGNGYTF.

The rearrangement uses TRBV5-1 and TRBJ2-2, with D perhaps matching TRBD1 (5 bases). CDR1 and CDR2 (germline): SGHRS, YFSETQ. The CDR3 covers 16 residues. Deletions cut 2 bases from V and 2 bases from J, with 13 bases between. The CDR3 region is CASSFTRVPNTGELFF. CDR3 in DNA: TGCGCCAGCAGCTTCACCAGGGTTCCTAACACCGGGGAGCTGTTTTTT.